What follows are 15 T cell receptor beta chains derived from one specimen sequenced in a study of cytomegalovirus exposure and HLA in healthy donors (dated 2017 in TCRdb). The library was produced with the immunoSEQ multiplex PCR assay. For the multiplex PCR, a mixture combining 60 forward primers for TCR Vbeta segments and 13 reverse primers for TCR Jbeta segments was used. The table was pulled from immuneACCESS by TCRdb, which kept in-frame rearrangements only. Such tables lose some clones; where checked, under half of the loss comes from unresolved V genes, and the rest has no known cause. The sample yields 150,000 to 200,000 clones; about 85% were counted once. 0.9% to 1.2% of the sample is taken by the ten largest. Sequenced input: PBMCs. Source of these receptors: a boy younger than 10 in good health and CMV-seronegative.

V and J are TRBV7-2 and TRBJ2-1, with 7 bases that match TRBD2. There are 16 residues in the CDR3. Unmatched junction bases numbered 6, after V lost 2 bases and J lost 2 bases. Germline CDR1 and CDR2: SGHTA and FQGNSA. CDR3: CASSLTPAGPYNEQFF. CDR3 bases: TGTGCCAGCAGCTTAACCCCAGCGGGGCCCTACAATGAGCAGTTCTTC.

This clone was seen a handful of times. The J gene is TRBJ1-3, the V gene TRBV29-1; D not certain. The CDR3 covers 13 residues. Germline values: CDR1 SQVTM, CDR2 ANQGSEA. V lost 7 bases and J lost 0, with 10 bases in between. CDR3 sequence: CSGAENSGNTIYF. The CDR3 DNA is TGCAGCGGCGCGGAAAACTCTGGAAACACCATATATTTT.

The chain carries TRBV28 and TRBJ2-1; D possibly corresponds to TRBD2 (6 bases). Germline lookup yields CDR1 MDHEN and CDR2 SYDVKM. This CDR3 is built from 16 residues. V was pared by 1 base and J by 7 bases, with 17 bases between. This chain's CDR3 is CASSLFGGPRTNEQFF. The CDR3 bases are TGTGCCAGCAGTTTATTTGGAGGGCCAAGGACGAATGAGCAGTTCTTC.

The chain recombines TRBV7-9 with TRBJ1-1; D is uncertain. V was shortened by 1 base and J by 5 bases, with 5 bases between the two germline ends. The CDR3 has 12 amino acids. The V gene's germline CDR1 is SEHNR and CDR2 FQNEAQ (reference sequence). For the CDR3, the DNA is TGTGCCAGCAGCTTAGTGGCTACTGAAGCTTTCTTT. Amino acids: CASSLVATEAFF.

The chain uses TRBV9 and TRBJ2-7; D remains unclear. V lost 0 bases, J lost 1 base, and 5 bases lay in between. The CDR3 runs to 13 residues. Germline V gives CDR1 SGDLS, CDR2 YYNGEE. The CDR3 is CASSVDGSYEQYF. The CDR3 nucleotides read TGTGCCAGCAGCGTAGACGGGTCCTACGAGCAGTACTTC.

This clone was observed a single time. J is TRBJ2-5 and V is TRBV2; D possibly corresponds to TRBD2 (5 bases). The germline CDR1 and CDR2 sequences are SNHLY and FYNNEI. The V gene lost 8 bases and the J gene lost 2 bases, with 15 bases spanning the gap. The length of the CDR3 is 14 residues. The CDR3 DNA reads as TGTGCCAGCGTAACTAGTCGGCGGCAAGAGACCCAGTACTTC. Translation: CASVTSRRQETQYF.

The chain couples TRBV15 to TRBJ2-7; D remains ambiguous. The CDR3 covers 14 residues. Germline CDR1 LNHNV, CDR2 YYDKDF (reference sequence). Trimming took off 8 bases at V and 0 bases at J, with 14 bases between the two ends. CDR3 nucleotides: TGTGCCACCCAATCTGGCGGATTCTCCTACGAGCAGTACTTC. Amino acids: CATQSGGFSYEQYF.

The chain employs TRBV4-1 and TRBJ2-7; D perhaps matches TRBD2 (6 bases). The CDR3 covers 16 residues. V was cut by 2 bases and J by 2 bases, with 16 bases left in between. Germline V lookup: CDR1 MGHRA, CDR2 YSYEKL. The CDR3 nucleotides read TGCGCCAGCAGCCAAAGGAGTTCGGGGGAGGCCTACGAGCAGTACTTC. Its protein is CASSQRSSGEAYEQYF.

The J gene is TRBJ2-7, the V gene TRBV30, with D possibly being TRBD1 (6 bases). The germline gives CDR1 GTSNPN, CDR2 SVGIG (reference sequence). This CDR3 spans 15 amino acids. Deletions cut 3 bases from V and 3 bases from J, with 18 bases between. In nucleotides, the CDR3 is TGTGCCTGGAGCAAACCCGAGAGGGGGTTCTACGAGCAGTACTTC. Translated, it gives CAWSKPERGFYEQYF.

In its sample, this clone was seen a few times. The CDR3 sequence is CASSVTRLNTEAFF. CDR3 DNA: TGTGCCAGCAGTGTGACCAGGTTGAACACTGAAGCTTTCTTT. This sequence joins TRBV2 and TRBJ1-1; D is ambiguous. Germline V gene lookup returns CDR1 SNHLY and CDR2 FYNNEI. This CDR3 contains 14 residues. V lost 4 bases, J lost 0 bases, and 9 bases lay in between.

The V call is TRBV30, the J call TRBJ2-1; TRBD2 agrees at 11 bases. The germline V gene has CDR1 GTSNPN and CDR2 SVGIG (reference sequence). Unmatched junction bases numbered 9, after V lost 5 bases and J lost 9 bases. The CDR3 extends over 14 amino acids. This CDR3 is CAWVIAGGRFEQFF. For the CDR3, the DNA is TGTGCCTGGGTTATAGCGGGGGGGCGGTTTGAGCAGTTCTTC.

The chain uses TRBV10-3 and TRBJ1-2; TRBD1 is a possible D gene (5 bases). This CDR3 comprises 13 residues. Germline-derived CDR1 and CDR2 are ENHRY and SYGVKD. Trimming took 3 bases from V and 3 from J, leaving 8 bases between them. CDR3 protein: CAISDSGDYGYTF. CDR3 nucleotide sequence: TGTGCCATCAGTGATTCGGGGGACTATGGCTACACCTTC.

The rearrangement joins TRBV2 to TRBJ2-7, with 7 bases identical to TRBD1. The germline V gene encodes CDR1 SNHLY and CDR2 FYNNEI. This CDR3 contains 13 residues. With V trimmed by 6 bases and J by 6 bases, 8 bases remained unmatched. CDR3 residues: CASSNDREGEQYF. The CDR3 DNA reads as TGTGCCAGCAGCAATGACAGGGAAGGCGAGCAGTACTTC.

Only one count was recorded for this clone. The chain combines TRBV27 with TRBJ1-1, with 8 bases matching TRBD1. Germline lookup yields CDR1 MNHEY and CDR2 SMNVEV (reference sequence). Trimming removed 6 bases from V and 1 base from J; junction bases left unmatched: 10. The CDR3 runs to 16 residues. CDR3 sequence (DNA): TGTGCCAGCAGCCCTAGGTTTGGACAGGGGAACACTGAAGCTTTCTTT. Amino acids: CASSPRFGQGNTEAFF.

The J gene is TRBJ2-2, the V gene TRBV27; 10 nucleotides agree with TRBD2. CDR1 MNHEY and CDR2 SMNVEV come from the germline V gene (reference sequence). V was clipped by 2 bases and J by 6 bases; unmatched bases: 6. The CDR3 has 16 residues. The CDR3, as DNA: TGTGCCAGCAGTTTAACGGGACTAGCGATGTCCGGGGAGCTGTTTTTT. This translates into CASSLTGLAMSGELFF.